The 6 T cell receptor beta chains below were found in one sample sequenced in a study of cytomegalovirus exposure and HLA in healthy donors. TCRdb's table, derived via immunoSEQ multiplex PCR, lists solely in-frame clones and lacks some. The sample yields roughly 120,000 clones, around 92% seen once. The material sequenced was PBMCs. The receptor source for this set is a man aged 25-45 years in good health and CMV-seronegative.

This clone appeared a single time. V usage is TRBV7-2 and J usage is TRBJ1-3; a weak D match, TRBD1 (5 bases). V gave up 4 bases and J gave up 1 base, with 11 bases separating them. The CDR3 is 15 residues long. Per germline, CDR1 SGHTA and CDR2 FQGNSA. The CDR3 DNA reads TGTGCCAGCAGCTCCCGGGGGGGGTCTGGAAACACCATATATTTT. Translating gives CASSSRGGSGNTIYF.

The rearrangement uses TRBV6-5 and TRBJ1-5; 9 bases align to TRBD1. Unmatched junction bases numbered 6, after V lost 5 bases and J lost 4 bases. The germline gives CDR1 MNHEY, CDR2 SVGAGI. The CDR3 extends over 15 amino acids. Here the CDR3 DNA reads TGTGCCAGCAGTCCTACGACAGGGGGAAATCAGCCCCAGCATTTT. It specifies CASSPTTGGNQPQHF.

The gene calls are TRBV6-5 and TRBJ1-2; D gene ambiguous. Germline V gives CDR1 MNHEY, CDR2 SVGAGI. With 2 bases removed from V and 3 bases from J, the gap between germline ends came to 7 bases. CDR3 size: 13 residues. DNA for the CDR3: TGTGCCAGCAGTTACGGGCCCGACTATGGCTACACCTTC. Amino acid sequence: CASSYGPDYGYTF.

This chain links TRBV5-1 with TRBJ1-1, with D possibly matching TRBD1 (6 bases). This CDR3 has 15 residues. Trimming left V 1 base short and J 7 bases short, with 17 bases between. Per germline, CDR1 SGHRS and CDR2 YFSETQ. CDR3 coding DNA: TGCGCCAGCAGCTTGACCAGGGGTTCCCTCAGTGAAGCTTTCTTT. Translated: CASSLTRGSLSEAFF.

This clone was seen more than once but under ten times. The rearrangement joins TRBV28 to TRBJ1-5, with 8 positions matching TRBD1. The V segment lost 3 bases and the J segment 4 bases; nucleotides outside the gene matches: 5. The germline V gene encodes CDR1 MDHEN and CDR2 SYDVKM. The CDR3 extends over 15 amino acids. CDR3 sequence: CASSLPDRGNQPQHF. DNA for the CDR3: TGTGCCAGCAGTTTGCCCGACAGGGGAAATCAGCCCCAGCATTTT.

The chain employs TRBV18 and TRBJ2-5; TRBD1 matches at 9 bases. Trimming at V came to 3 bases and at J to 2 bases, leaving 4 bases not matched to a gene. CDR1 and CDR2 (germline): KGHSH, LQKENI. The CDR3 covers 15 residues. CDR3 DNA: TGTGCCAGCTCACCGGGGACAGGGCGACAAGAGACCCAGTACTTC. It codes for CASSPGTGRQETQYF.